The 19 T cell receptor beta chains below all came from one sample that was sequenced in a study of T-cell reconstitution after alpha-beta-depleted transplantation in children. Unique molecular identifiers were incorporated during preparation of the TCRbeta library. One entry per CDR3 protein results from TCRdb running MiXCR on the PCR reads. The table records 350,000 to 500,000 distinct CDR3 sequences, about 45% of them present only once. The sequencing here drew on PBMCs, taken before TCRalphabeta/CD19-depleted stem cell transplant. All receptors come from a girl between 2 and 10 years old with aplastic anemia, due to receive a stem cell transplant.

This clonotype was observed at least ten times. The chain joins TRBV5-4 to TRBJ2-1; TRBD2 agrees at 7 bases. V shed 5 bases and J 2 bases; nucleotides not matched to a gene: 10. This CDR3 contains 16 residues. Germline assignment: CDR1 SGHNT and CDR2 YYREEE (reference sequence). CDR3 nucleotides: TGTGCCAGCAGGCTTGGGCGGGAGCCCGCCTACAATGAGCAGTTCTTC. Translation gives CASRLGREPAYNEQFF.

This clonotype was counted only a few times. The V call is TRBV12-3 or TRBV12-4, the J call TRBJ1-2; no definite D call. Trimming took off 5 bases at V and 1 base at J, with 14 bases between the two ends. The CDR3 covers 15 residues. As DNA, the CDR3 is TGTGCCAGCAGTCGTATTACACCTATTAACTATGGCTACACCTTC. Translated, it gives CASSRITPINYGYTF.

This clonotype was counted a single time. This sequence joins TRBV27 and TRBJ2-7; 8 positions match TRBD1. The CDR3 runs 14 residues. Trimming at V came to 6 bases and at J to 4 bases, leaving 8 bases not matched to a gene. Germline assignment: CDR1 MNHEY and CDR2 SMNVEV (reference sequence). The CDR3 loop reads CASSRGRGPYEQYF. Here the CDR3 DNA reads TGTGCCAGCAGCAGGGGCAGGGGGCCTTACGAGCAGTACTTC.

In regard to this clonotype: This could be a read error, since a much larger clone is one nucleotide away. The V and J genes are TRBV5-1 and TRBJ2-1; D may be TRBD1 (6 bases). The CDR3 length is 13 residues. Germline V gene data show CDR1 as SGHRS and CDR2 as YFSETQ. The CDR3 coding sequence is TGCGCCAGCAGCTTGCAGGGGCACAATGAGCAGCTCTTC. Its translation: CASSLQGHNEQLF.

The chain has TRBV10-2 and TRBJ1-4; D uncertain. This CDR3 region has 12 residues. The V end lost 4 bases, the J end lost 8 bases, and 8 bases lay between the germline ends. CDR1 is WSHSY, CDR2 SAAADI, per germline. As DNA, the CDR3 is TGCGCCAGCAGTGGCAGTATGGAAAAACTGTTTTTT. Its protein is CASSGSMEKLFF.

The CDR3 here is CASTWTGLGNQPQHF. The CDR3 nucleotides read TGTGCCAGCACCTGGACAGGCTTGGGCAATCAGCCCCAGCATTTT. The chain uses TRBV12-3 or TRBV12-4 and TRBJ1-5; the match to TRBD1 covers 7 bases. The CDR3 is 15 residues long. The trim removed 7 bases at V and 2 bases at J, leaving 8 bases unmatched.

This clonotype was recorded a few times. The rearrangement joins TRBV4-3 to TRBJ2-7, with D maybe TRBD2 (6 bases). The CDR3 contains 14 residues. Trimming shortened V by 3 bases and J by 6 bases, and 15 bases separated the two germline ends. The V gene's germline CDR1 is LGHNA and CDR2 YSLEER. The DNA of the CDR3 is TGCGCCAGCAGCCAGGACCTCTGGGGAGGCGAGCAGTACTTC. Translating gives CASSQDLWGGEQYF.

V gene TRBV20-1 combines with J gene TRBJ2-1, with TRBD2 matching over 8 bases. The CDR3 is 13 residues long. The junction had 4 bases not matched to a gene; V was cut back by 4 bases and J by 5 bases. From germline, CDR1 is DFQATT and CDR2 SNEGSKA (reference sequence). The CDR3 coding sequence is TGCAGTGCTATCCTAGCGGGTGACAATGAGCAGTTCTTC. Translation gives CSAILAGDNEQFF.

The rearrangement joins TRBV12-3 or TRBV12-4 to TRBJ1-3; 9 nucleotides match TRBD1. This CDR3 has 15 amino acids. V dropped 3 bases and J dropped 8; count of bases not matched to a gene: 8. The CDR3 loop reads CASSFTGTGSDTIYF. CDR3 in DNA: TGTGCCAGCAGTTTTACCGGGACAGGGAGTGACACCATATATTTT.

In nucleotides, the CDR3 is TGTGCCACCCTAGGGACAGGGGGCCCCGAGCAGTACTTC. Its translation is CATLGTGGPEQYF. The chain employs TRBV7-2 and TRBJ2-7, with 12 positions matching TRBD1. The junction had 7 bases not matched to a gene; V was cut back by 10 bases and J by 6 bases. The CDR3 is 13 residues long. CDR1 SGHTA and CDR2 FQGNSA come from the germline V gene.

Comments on this clonotype: The conserved phenylalanine or tryptophan normally closing the CDR3 is absent here, so this likely arose from a read error. The DNA is omitted, as the CDR3 cannot be located on it reliably, and the CDR3 follows TCRdb's listing. The CDR3 sequence is CASSPGLAGERSL. The rearrangement links TRBV28 to TRBJ2-7; TRBD2, the table's D call, lacks a check against the DNA. The CDR3 has 13 amino acids, counting both end residues. Germline CDR1 reads MDHEN; CDR2 reads SYDVKM.

This clonotype was seen more than once but under ten times. V gene TRBV7-8 combines with J gene TRBJ2-6; no clear D. The CDR3 sequence is 15 residues long. Germline V gives CDR1 SGHVS, CDR2 FQNEAQ. Trimming cost V 10 bases and J 0 bases, with 13 bases left between them. The chain's CDR3 is CATSTGVSGANVLTF. CDR3 nucleotides: TGTGCCACCTCCACTGGCGTCTCTGGGGCCAACGTCCTGACTTTC.

In its sample, this clonotype was seen once. V is TRBV19 and J is TRBJ2-5, with 7 positions matching TRBD1. The length of the CDR3 is 11 residues. The germline V gene has CDR1 LNHDA and CDR2 SQIVND (reference sequence). The ends lost 8 bases at V and 5 bases at J; junction bases unmatched: 2. CDR3 in DNA: TGTGCCAGTCAACAGGGGGAGACCCAGTACTTC. Translating it yields CASQQGETQYF.

This clonotype was recorded many times. This chain joins TRBV6-2 or TRBV6-3 and TRBJ1-1; possible D gene TRBD1, 5 bases. This CDR3 spans 17 amino acids. Germline loops: CDR1 MNHEY, CDR2 SVGEGT. V was trimmed by 2 bases and J by 5 bases, leaving 21 bases between them. The CDR3 nucleotides read TGTGCCAGCAGTTACACTCAGGGAGCGGTTTATAGTACTGAAGCTTTCTTT. Translating it yields CASSYTQGAVYSTEAFF.

This clonotype was seen only once. The chain has TRBV10-3 and TRBJ2-1; D remains ambiguous. V lost 4 bases to trimming and J lost 4 bases, with 11 bases between them. CDR1 is ENHRY and CDR2 is SYGVKD in the germline V gene. The CDR3 runs to 14 residues. In nucleotides, the CDR3 is TGTGCCATCAGTGGTACCGGACGGTACAATGAGCAGTTCTTC. Translating it yields CAISGTGRYNEQFF.

V gene TRBV7-2 combines with J gene TRBJ2-7; 10 bases match TRBD2. CDR3 length: 16 amino acids. J was trimmed by 5 bases and V by 4 bases; bases with no gene match: 11. Germline assignment: CDR1 SGHTA and CDR2 FQGNSA. In DNA, the CDR3 is TGTGCCAGCAGCTCCCCGGCTAGCGGGGGTCGGGACGAGCAGTACTTC. It codes for CASSSPASGGRDEQYF. The full variable domain, in which reference TRBV7-2 and TRBJ2-7 provide the parts outside the CDR3, is GAGVSQSPSNKVTEKGKDVELRCDPISGHTALYWYRQSLGQGLEFLIYFQGNSAPDKSGLPSDRFSAERTGGSVSTLTIQRTQQEDSAVYLCASSSPASGGRDEQYFGPGTRLTVT.

This clonotype was seen a handful of times. The chain is built from TRBV3-1 and TRBJ2-7, with 13 bases lining up with TRBD2. The CDR3 extends over 17 amino acids. Germline assignment: CDR1 LGHDT and CDR2 YNNKEL (reference sequence). With V trimmed by 2 bases and J by 3 bases, 7 bases remained unmatched. CDR3 nucleotides: TGTGCCAGCAGCCAACTGACCGGGACTAGCGGGAACTACGAGCAGTACTTC. Protein product: CASSQLTGTSGNYEQYF.

The chain joins TRBV7-2 to TRBJ1-3; maybe TRBD1 (6 bases). The ends were cut back, 0 bases at V and 5 bases at J, with 8 bases in the middle. CDR3 length: 14 residues. Germline V gene data show CDR1 as SGHTA and CDR2 as FQGNSA. CDR3 nucleotide sequence: TGTGCCAGCAGCTTAGCTGGGGGCCGAAACACCATATATTTT. Translated: CASSLAGGRNTIYF.

This clonotype was recorded at least ten times. This chain links TRBV2 with TRBJ2-1; D may be TRBD2 (5 bases). The CDR3 totals 12 residues. Trimming cost V 7 bases and J 3 bases, with 7 bases left between them. Looked up from germline, CDR1 is SNHLY and CDR2 is FYNNEI. In nucleotides, the CDR3 is TGTGCCAGCAAAGAGGGCTACAATGAGCAGTTCTTC. Its translation: CASKEGYNEQFF.